Following are 21 T cell receptor beta chains from one sample sequenced in a study of response to subunit inactivated influenza vaccine. MiXCR, applied by TCRdb to the RT-PCR reads, yields one record per CDR3 protein. The data hold roughly 500,000 distinct CDR3 sequences, with roughly a quarter observed a single time. The sample was also reused in another study, on T cells expressing NK-cell markers. This second report adds: UMI-tagged 5'RACE template switching yielded the TCR beta cDNA.

The material was CD4+ T cells sorted from PBMCs, obtained roughly 12 days after vaccination. These receptor sequences come from a man in his forties or fifties who received an inactivated influenza vaccine.

The V call is TRBV5-4, the J call TRBJ1-5; tentatively, D is TRBD1 (5 bases). The CDR3 runs to 14 residues. In germline, CDR1 is SGHNT, CDR2 YYREEE (reference sequence). The V and J ends lost 0 bases and 6 bases respectively, with 10 bases between them. CDR3 in amino acids: CASSLVRGPQPQHF. In DNA, the CDR3 is TGTGCCAGCAGCTTGGTGCGGGGCCCTCAGCCCCAGCATTTT. Complete variable domain (other parts from reference TRBV5-4 and TRBJ1-5): ETGVTQSPTHLIKTRGQQVTLRCSSQSGHNTVSWYQQALGQGPQFIFQYYREEENGRGNFPPRFSGLQFPNYSSELNVNALELDDSALYLCASSLVRGPQPQHFGDGTRLSIL.

The chain links TRBV7-2 to TRBJ1-5; D perhaps matches TRBD1 (6 bases). V gave up 2 bases and J gave up 4 bases, with 12 bases separating them. The CDR3 extends over 15 amino acids. Per the germline V gene, CDR1 is SGHTA and CDR2 is FQGNSA. CDR3 region: CASSLTGKGNQPQHF. In nucleotides, the CDR3 is TGTGCCAGCAGCTTAACAGGGAAGGGAAATCAGCCCCAGCATTTT. Full variable domain (remainder filled in from reference TRBV7-2 and TRBJ1-5): GAGVSQSPSNKVTEKGKDVELRCDPISGHTALYWYRQSLGQGLEFLIYFQGNSAPDKSGLPSDRFSAERTGGSVSTLTIQRTQQEDSAVYLCASSLTGKGNQPQHFGDGTRLSIL.

V and J are TRBV10-3 and TRBJ2-3; possibly TRBD1 or TRBD2 for D (5 bases each). V dropped 8 bases and J dropped 4 bases, with 13 bases sitting between them. CDR1 is ENHRY and CDR2 is SYGVKD in the germline V gene. This CDR3 comprises 13 residues. The CDR3 DNA reads TGTGCCATCGGGACCAGCGATTCAGATACGCAGTATTTT. This gives the protein CAIGTSDSDTQYF.

The chain recombines TRBV30 with TRBJ2-7, with unresolved D. CDR3 length: 13 amino acids. Germline loops: CDR1 GTSNPN, CDR2 SVGIG (reference sequence). With 3 bases removed from V and 7 bases from J, the gap between germline ends came to 16 bases. CDR3 protein: CAWSQSFTVEQYF. The DNA of the CDR3 is TGTGCCTGGAGCCAGTCTTTTACTGTTGAGCAGTACTTC.

Points on this clonotype: This clone may be a read error of a much larger clone one base away. This chain uses TRBV12-3 or TRBV12-4 with TRBJ2-2; D remains unclear. The CDR3 has 12 amino acids. Trimming pared 2 bases from V and 7 bases from J, leaving 5 bases between. This CDR3 reads CASSLWVGELFF. The CDR3 DNA sequence: TGTGCCAGCAGTTTATGGGTCGGGGAGCTGTTTTTT.

This clonotype was seen a few times. J is TRBJ2-1 and V is TRBV4-3, with TRBD2 identical over 8 bases. V shed 1 base and J 4 bases; nucleotides not matched to a gene: 9. The CDR3 length is 17 residues. CDR1 and CDR2 from the germline V gene are LGHNA and YSLEER. The CDR3 DNA sequence: TGCGCCAGCAGCCAAGGCCCGGTTAGCGGGGCTTACAATGAGCAGTTCTTC. Its translation is CASSQGPVSGAYNEQFF.

The chain is built from TRBV4-3 and TRBJ2-7; D is ambiguous. The V end lost 4 bases, the J end lost 4 bases, and 11 bases lay between the germline ends. Germline V lookup: CDR1 LGHNA, CDR2 YSLEER. The CDR3 spans 13 residues. The CDR3 is CASSRDWGYEQYF. CDR3 in DNA: TGCGCCAGCAGCCGAGATTGGGGATACGAGCAGTACTTC.

The rearrangement uses TRBV5-1 and TRBJ2-7; 9 bases line up with TRBD1. The CDR3 extends over 16 amino acids. Germline V lookup: CDR1 SGHRS, CDR2 YFSETQ. The ends lost 2 bases at V and 3 bases at J; junction bases unmatched: 9. The chain's CDR3 is CASSLAAGTGFYEQYF. In nucleotides, the CDR3 is TGCGCCAGCAGCTTAGCGGCCGGGACAGGGTTCTACGAGCAGTACTTC.

CDR3 loop: CASNDRLQRVNNQPQHF. The CDR3 DNA reads TGTGCCAGCAACGACCGTCTCCAGAGGGTGAACAATCAGCCCCAGCATTTT. The chain uses TRBV6-1 and TRBJ1-5, with D unresolved. V dropped 7 bases and J dropped 3 bases, with 22 bases sitting between them. CDR3 length equals 17 residues. Germline V gene data show CDR1 as MNHNS and CDR2 as SASEGT.

This clonotype came up a few times. The V and J genes are TRBV4-2 and TRBJ2-7; perhaps TRBD1 as D (6 bases). The CDR3 covers 14 residues. Per the germline V gene, CDR1 is LGHNA and CDR2 is YNFKEQ. With 8 bases removed from V and 3 bases from J, the gap between germline ends came to 17 bases. Here the CDR3 reads CASAEGTLLYEQYF. The CDR3 bases are TGTGCCAGCGCGGAAGGGACACTTCTCTACGAGCAGTACTTC.

The chain is built from TRBV20-1 and TRBJ2-1; 9 bases agree with TRBD1. Trimming at V came to 6 bases and at J to 6 bases, leaving 6 bases not matched to a gene. The CDR3 is 13 amino acids. Germline CDR1 reads DFQATT; CDR2 reads SNEGSKA (reference sequence). For the CDR3, the DNA is TGCAGTGCACGGGGACAGGGCCTCAATGAGCAGTTCTTC. Protein sequence: CSARGQGLNEQFF.

The gene calls are TRBV3-1 and TRBJ2-7; 8 nucleotides match TRBD2. With 0 bases clipped from V and 5 bases from J, the junction kept 9 bases outside the gene matches. This CDR3 spans 16 amino acids. The germline V gene has CDR1 LGHDT and CDR2 YNNKEL (reference sequence). CDR3 sequence reads: CASSQDGTLRGDEQYF. The DNA for the CDR3 is TGTGCCAGCAGCCAAGATGGGACGCTGCGGGGGGACGAGCAGTACTTC.

V gene TRBV10-3 combines with J gene TRBJ2-7, with D possibly being TRBD1 (6 bases). CDR1 and CDR2 from the germline V gene are ENHRY and SYGVKD. The CDR3 loop spans 12 amino acids. Trimming removed 6 bases at V and 0 bases at J, with 6 bases between. The CDR3 bases are TGTGCCATCAGGGACAGCTCCTACGAGCAGTACTTC. It translates to CAIRDSSYEQYF.

This clonotype was counted at least ten times. The rearrangement joins TRBV12-3 or TRBV12-4 to TRBJ2-3, with a tentative D call TRBD1 (5 bases). V lost 6 bases, J lost 2 bases, and 12 bases lay in between. CDR3 length equals 14 residues. The CDR3 sequence: CASRMTDLTDTQYF. CDR3 bases: TGTGCCAGCAGGATGACAGATCTCACAGATACGCAGTATTTT.

This clonotype was observed a handful of times. The chain is built from TRBV19 and TRBJ2-4; TRBD2 agrees at 8 bases. The CDR3 loop spans 18 amino acids. V shed 0 bases and J 0 bases; nucleotides not matched to a gene: 7. Germline V gene data show CDR1 as LNHDA and CDR2 as SQIVND (reference sequence). The CDR3, as DNA: TGTGCCAGTAGTATAGAGGGCAGCGGGAGATTAGCCAAAAACATTCAGTACTTC. Its protein product is CASSIEGSGRLAKNIQYF.

CDR3 loop: CASSLRHGRTYEQYF. Written as DNA, the CDR3 is TGTGCCAGCAGCTTGCGGCACGGACGGACCTACGAGCAGTACTTC. This chain joins TRBV5-6 and TRBJ2-7, with D hard to call. The V gene's germline CDR1 is SGHDT and CDR2 YYEEEE. Deletions cut 1 base from V and 2 bases from J, with 13 bases between. The CDR3 is 15 residues long.

This clonotype was counted between two and nine times. The V gene is TRBV20-1, the J gene TRBJ1-1, with D possibly being TRBD1 (6 bases). The CDR3 is 13 amino acids. Trimming stripped 5 bases from V and 5 bases from J, with 15 bases between. Looked up from germline, CDR1 is DFQATT and CDR2 is SNEGSKA (reference sequence). DNA of the CDR3: TGCAGTGCTGTCACGGGGGCTGGGACTGAAGCTTTCTTT. Residues: CSAVTGAGTEAFF.

This clonotype turned up a few times. The V gene is TRBV20-1, the J gene TRBJ2-7; perhaps TRBD2 as D (7 bases). CDR3 size: 15 residues. Germline values: CDR1 DFQATT, CDR2 SNEGSKA (reference sequence). Trimming pared 0 bases from V and 2 bases from J, leaving 14 bases between. The CDR3 DNA sequence: TGCAGTGCTAGAGATCCGGGCGGGGGCCCCTACGAGCAGTACTTC. Protein: CSARDPGGGPYEQYF.

This clonotype has just a few counts. The rearrangement links TRBV29-1 to TRBJ2-3; D may be TRBD1 or TRBD2 (7 bases each). Germline-derived CDR1 and CDR2 are SQVTM and ANQGSEA. V shed 5 bases and J shed 5 bases, with 14 bases lying between them. The CDR3 is 13 amino acids. CDR3 nucleotides: TGCAGCGTTCGACAGGGAGGGAGAGATACGCAGTATTTT. Translation: CSVRQGGRDTQYF.

The rearrangement joins TRBV12-3 or TRBV12-4 to TRBJ1-4; maybe TRBD1 (5 bases). This CDR3 has 14 amino acids. Trimming stripped 2 bases from V and 5 bases from J, with 9 bases between. CDR3 residues: CASSLSWDNEKLFF. CDR3 nucleotides: TGTGCCAGCAGTTTATCGTGGGACAATGAAAAACTGTTTTTT.

This clonotype was detected a few times. This chain joins TRBV12-3 or TRBV12-4 and TRBJ2-7; D is perhaps TRBD1 or TRBD2 (5 bases each). V was trimmed by 7 bases and J by 0 bases, leaving 22 bases between them. The CDR3 is 17 residues long. The CDR3, as DNA: TGTGCCAGCAAACCTAACGTGGGGAAGGGGAGCTCCTACGAGCAGTACTTC. As protein: CASKPNVGKGSSYEQYF.